The 17 T cell receptor beta chains reported below all come from one sample, sequenced in a study of cytomegalovirus exposure and HLA in healthy donors. The PCR employed 60 Vbeta primers together with 13 Jbeta primers. Repertoires were generated with immunoSEQ multiplex PCR, while TCRdb's copy carries only in-frame clones and drops some. The data hold 150,000 or so clones, with roughly 80% observed a single time. The sequenced sample consisted of PBMCs. Receptor source: a man aged 18 to 35 in good health and CMV-seropositive.

This clone has just a few counts. CDR3 loop: CASSELSVATNEKLFF. As DNA, the CDR3 is TGTGCCAGCAGTGAACTCTCGGTCGCTACTAATGAAAAACTGTTTTTT. The chain uses TRBV6-1 and TRBJ1-4, with D unresolved. CDR3 length equals 16 residues. The V end lost 2 bases, the J end lost 2 bases, and 12 bases lay between the germline ends. CDR1 is MNHNS, CDR2 SASEGT, per germline.

J is TRBJ1-1 and V is TRBV5-5; D perhaps matches TRBD1 (6 bases). There are 13 residues in the CDR3. V lost 1 base to trimming and J lost 8 bases, with 12 bases between them. Germline V gives CDR1 SGHKS, CDR2 YYEKEE (reference sequence). The CDR3 coding sequence is TGTGCCAGCAGCTTGTTAGCAGGGGAGGAAGCTTTCTTT. Translating it yields CASSLLAGEEAFF.

This chain uses TRBV4-2 with TRBJ2-3; a possible D gene is TRBD2 (5 bases). The germline CDR1 and CDR2 sequences are LGHNA and YNFKEQ. The CDR3 has 15 residues. The V end lost 4 bases, the J end lost 2 bases, and 13 bases lay between the germline ends. The CDR3 coding sequence is TGTGCCAGCAGCCCCACGCCTAGCCCCACAGATACGCAGTATTTT. This codes for CASSPTPSPTDTQYF.

The CDR3 nucleotides read TGTGCCAGCAGCCTCGGCGGGCCTGCTGAAGTAGATACGCAGTATTTT. Protein: CASSLGGPAEVDTQYF. V is TRBV11-3 and J is TRBJ2-3, with D maybe TRBD2 (5 bases). This CDR3 region has 16 residues. The ends were cut back, 5 bases at V and 5 bases at J, with 20 bases in the middle. Germline CDR1 SGHNT, CDR2 YENEEA.

The genes are TRBV9 and TRBJ2-3, with 8 bases lining up with TRBD1. The V segment lost 1 base and the J segment 5 bases; nucleotides outside the gene matches: 9. This CDR3 comprises 16 residues. CDR1 SGDLS and CDR2 YYNGEE come from the germline V gene. The CDR3, as DNA: TGTGCCAGCAGCGTACTAACAGGGGGTTTGGGAGATACGCAGTATTTT. It specifies CASSVLTGGLGDTQYF.

This clone was detected only a few times. The chain employs TRBV4-1 and TRBJ2-6; D is unclear. CDR3 length: 15 residues. Germline CDR1 MGHRA, CDR2 YSYEKL. The ends were cut back, 4 bases at V and 0 bases at J, with 7 bases in the middle. CDR3 bases: TGCGCCAGCAGCCTACAGAGCTCTGGGGCCAACGTCCTGACTTTC. It codes for CASSLQSSGANVLTF.

This chain joins TRBV11-2 and TRBJ2-1; D not resolved. CDR3 length: 14 residues. Germline V gene lookup returns CDR1 SGHAT and CDR2 FQNNGV. Trimming left V 3 bases short and J 6 bases short, with 12 bases between. The CDR3 loop is CASSFGQSPNEQFF. The CDR3 nucleotides are TGTGCCAGCAGCTTTGGTCAGTCCCCCAATGAGCAGTTCTTC.

This chain joins TRBV6-5 and TRBJ1-4, with 7 bases lining up with TRBD1. The V and J ends lost 5 bases and 10 bases, in that order; junction bases with no gene match: 7. CDR1 is MNHEY, CDR2 SVGAGI, per germline. This CDR3 comprises 13 residues. CDR3 nucleotide sequence: TGTGCCAGCAGTCCAGGGACAGTCCGAAAACTGTTTTTT. Translation: CASSPGTVRKLFF.

This clone was seen more than once but under ten times. The V call is TRBV7-6, the J call TRBJ2-3, with D perhaps matching TRBD2 (5 bases). The CDR3 is 17 amino acids. Germline CDR1 and CDR2: SGHVS and FNYEAQ. V was pared by 1 base and J by 3 bases, with 17 bases between. Here the CDR3 DNA reads TGTGCCAGCAGCTTAGTAGCGCGGACCTCGGGGACAGATACGCAGTATTTT. This gives the protein CASSLVARTSGTDTQYF.

This clone has just one count. The V call is TRBV2, the J call TRBJ1-1; a possible D gene is TRBD1 (6 bases). This CDR3 spans 12 amino acids. V was pared by 6 bases and J by 5 bases, with 10 bases between. In germline, CDR1 is SNHLY, CDR2 FYNNEI. The CDR3 protein is CASRSRGTEAFF. CDR3 in DNA: TGTGCCAGCAGGAGCAGGGGAACTGAAGCTTTCTTT.

This chain links TRBV28 with TRBJ1-1, with TRBD1 as a possible D gene (6 bases). The CDR3 is made up of 18 amino acids. Germline V gene sequence: CDR1 MDHEN, CDR2 SYDVKM. V was clipped by 3 bases and J by 2 bases, with 22 bases between them. The CDR3 sequence is CASSFILGRGKLNTEAFF. Here the CDR3 DNA reads TGTGCCAGCAGTTTTATTTTAGGGAGGGGGAAGTTAAACACTGAAGCTTTCTTT.

This sequence joins TRBV7-9 and TRBJ1-1; TRBD1 is a possible D gene (5 bases). Germline V CDR1 and CDR2: SEHNR, FQNEAQ (reference sequence). The CDR3 spans 12 residues. Between the trimmed V and J ends, which lost 8 bases and 4 bases, there was a span of 11 bases. DNA of the CDR3: TGTGCCAGCGGGGGGTGGGGCACTGAAGCTTTCTTT. This gives the protein CASGGWGTEAFF.

The chain combines TRBV21-1 with TRBJ2-1; the table assigns TRBD2, which was not confirmed against the DNA. TRBV21-1 is an annotated pseudogene. The CDR3 consists of 17 residues. CDR3 in DNA: TGTGCCAGCAGCAAAGAGGAGCGGGAGGGCCCTACAGGTGAGCAGTTCTTC. This encodes CASSKEEREGPTGEQFF.

This rearrangement joins TRBV7-9 to TRBJ2-1, with no clear D. CDR3 length equals 12 residues. Trimming left V 1 base short and J 9 bases short, with 7 bases between. Germline loops: CDR1 SEHNR, CDR2 FQNEAQ (reference sequence). The CDR3 here is CASSLVRLEQFF. DNA of the CDR3: TGTGCCAGCAGCTTAGTGCGCCTTGAGCAGTTCTTC.

The J gene is TRBJ1-1, the V gene TRBV28; 10 nucleotides align to TRBD1. Germline lookup yields CDR1 MDHEN and CDR2 SYDVKM. This CDR3 has 18 amino acids. The V gene end was trimmed by 7 bases and the J gene end by 7 bases; junction bases not matched to a gene: 21. CDR3 loop: CASTFDKRRDRGLSEAFF. In DNA, the CDR3 is TGTGCCAGCACTTTCGATAAACGCCGGGACAGGGGCTTAAGTGAAGCTTTCTTT.

V and J are TRBV7-2 and TRBJ2-1, with TRBD1 matching 9 bases. The CDR3 has 14 amino acids. The junction had 4 bases not matched to a gene; V was cut back by 5 bases and J by 5 bases. The germline V gene has CDR1 SGHTA and CDR2 FQGNSA. The CDR3 DNA follows: TGTGCCAGCAGCGGACAGGGGTTCAACAATGAGCAGTTCTTC. It translates to CASSGQGFNNEQFF. Full variable domain (missing parts from reference TRBV7-2 and TRBJ2-1): GAGVSQSPSNKVTEKGKDVELRCDPISGHTALYWYRQSLGQGLEFLIYFQGNSAPDKSGLPSDRFSAERTGGSVSTLTIQRTQQEDSAVYLCASSGQGFNNEQFFGPGTRLTVL.

J is TRBJ2-7 and V is TRBV18; no definite D call. CDR3 size: 14 residues. CDR1 and CDR2 (germline): KGHSH, LQKENI. V was cut by 3 bases and J by 4 bases, with 13 bases left in between. As DNA, the CDR3 is TGTGCCAGCTCACCTGGGCTGGCTAATTACGAGCAGTACTTC. Protein: CASSPGLANYEQYF.